This T cell receptor (beta chain) was profiled in a study of regulatory T cells in long-lasting Graves disease. Time point indicated: newly diagnosed GD, antithyroid drugs for less than 3 months. PBMC-derived RNA was used for the TCR library. The germline gives CDR1 MDHEN, CDR2 SYDVKM. The length of the CDR3 is 12 residues. Points on this clonotype: One junction end disagrees with the germline gene, perhaps due to a read error.

Both iRepertoire HTBI primers and Arm-PCR of CDR3 regions were used to build the TCR beta libraries. One entry per CDR3 protein results from TCRdb running MiXCR on the multiplex PCR reads. This table has some 600,000 distinct CDR3 sequences, about 15% appearing once. This sample also appeared in a second study, on T cells in Graves' hyperthyroidism and ophthalmopathy. That paper states: The primer set for the first-round RT-PCR of the TCR CDR3 was HTBI.

The chain has TRBV28 and TRBJ2-5, with D perhaps TRBD2 (7 bases). This TCR was sampled from a man between 18 and 35 years old with Graves disease. Sequencing used peripheral blood mononuclear cells (PBMCs), obtained at new diagnosis, from a patient treated with antithyroid drugs. The CDR3 spells CGAGASGETQYF. CDR3 sequence (DNA): TGCGGGGCGGGGGCTAGCGGAGAGACCCAGTACTTC.